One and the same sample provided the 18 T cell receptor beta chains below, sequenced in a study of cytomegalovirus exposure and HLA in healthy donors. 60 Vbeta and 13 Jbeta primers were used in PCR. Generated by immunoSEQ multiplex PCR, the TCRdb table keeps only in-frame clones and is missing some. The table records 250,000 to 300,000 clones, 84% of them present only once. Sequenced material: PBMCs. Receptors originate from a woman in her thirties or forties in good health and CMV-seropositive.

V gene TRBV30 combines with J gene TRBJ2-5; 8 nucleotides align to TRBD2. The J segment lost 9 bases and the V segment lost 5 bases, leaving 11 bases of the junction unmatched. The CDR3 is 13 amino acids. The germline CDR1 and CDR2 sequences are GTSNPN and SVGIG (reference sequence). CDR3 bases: TGTGCCTGGGGAGCGGGAGTGGAGGAGGCCCAGTACTTC. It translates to CAWGAGVEEAQYF.

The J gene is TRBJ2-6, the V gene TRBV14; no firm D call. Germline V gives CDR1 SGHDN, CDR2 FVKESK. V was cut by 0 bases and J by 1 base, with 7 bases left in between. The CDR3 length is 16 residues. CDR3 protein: CASSQDLRSGANVLTF. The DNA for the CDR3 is TGTGCCAGCAGCCAAGATCTTCGGTCTGGGGCCAACGTCCTGACTTTC.

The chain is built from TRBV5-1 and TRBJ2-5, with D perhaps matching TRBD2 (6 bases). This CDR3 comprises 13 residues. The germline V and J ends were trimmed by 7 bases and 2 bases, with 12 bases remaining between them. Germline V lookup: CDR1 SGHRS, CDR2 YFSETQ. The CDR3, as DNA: TGCGCCAGCCGGCCTCGGGGGCAAGAGACCCAGTACTTC. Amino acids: CASRPRGQETQYF.

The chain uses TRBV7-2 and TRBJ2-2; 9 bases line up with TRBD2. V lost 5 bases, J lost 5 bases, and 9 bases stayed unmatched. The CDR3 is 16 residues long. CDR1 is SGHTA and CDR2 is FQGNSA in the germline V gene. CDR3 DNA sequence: TGTGCCAGCAGCCATCCTGGCGGGAGGGTTACCGGGGAGCTGTTTTTT. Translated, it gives CASSHPGGRVTGELFF.

CDR3 protein: CASRLGTGKTYEQYF. CDR3 coding DNA: TGTGCCAGCAGACTCGGGACAGGTAAAACCTACGAGCAGTACTTC. The genes are TRBV6-5 and TRBJ2-7; 8 bases fit TRBD1. The CDR3 length is 15 residues. Looked up from germline, CDR1 is MNHEY and CDR2 is SVGAGI. V shed 6 bases, J shed 2 bases, and the junction held 9 bases outside the gene matches.

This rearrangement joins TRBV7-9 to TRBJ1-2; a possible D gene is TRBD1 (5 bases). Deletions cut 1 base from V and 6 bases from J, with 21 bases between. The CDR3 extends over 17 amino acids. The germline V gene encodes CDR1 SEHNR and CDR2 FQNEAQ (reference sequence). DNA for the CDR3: TGTGCCAGCAGCTTAGACTCCGTTTCCGGGACTGGGAATGGCTACACCTTC. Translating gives CASSLDSVSGTGNGYTF.

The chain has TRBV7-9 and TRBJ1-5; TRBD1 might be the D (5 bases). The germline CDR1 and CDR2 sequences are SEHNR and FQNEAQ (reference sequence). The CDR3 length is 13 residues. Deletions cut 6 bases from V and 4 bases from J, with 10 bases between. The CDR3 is CASSLTVNQPQHF. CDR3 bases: TGTGCCAGCAGTCTGACAGTAAATCAGCCCCAGCATTTT.

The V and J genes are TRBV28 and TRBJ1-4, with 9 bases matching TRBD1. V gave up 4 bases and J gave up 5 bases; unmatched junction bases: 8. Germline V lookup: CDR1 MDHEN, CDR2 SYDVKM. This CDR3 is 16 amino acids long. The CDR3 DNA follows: TGTGCCAGCAGTTACCCCCTGGGACAGGGAAATGAAAAACTGTTTTTT. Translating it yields CASSYPLGQGNEKLFF.

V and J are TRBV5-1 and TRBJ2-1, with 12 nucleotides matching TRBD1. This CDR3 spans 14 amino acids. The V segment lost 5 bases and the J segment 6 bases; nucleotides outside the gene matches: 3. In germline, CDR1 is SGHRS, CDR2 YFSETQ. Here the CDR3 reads CASRGTGGSNEQFF. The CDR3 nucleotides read TGCGCCAGCAGAGGGACAGGGGGCTCCAATGAGCAGTTCTTC.

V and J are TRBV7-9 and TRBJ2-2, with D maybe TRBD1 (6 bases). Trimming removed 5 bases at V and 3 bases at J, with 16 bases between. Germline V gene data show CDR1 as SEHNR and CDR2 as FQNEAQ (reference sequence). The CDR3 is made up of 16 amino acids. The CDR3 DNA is TGTGCCAGCAGCCCTGACAGGTTAGGGTACACCGGGGAGCTGTTTTTT. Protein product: CASSPDRLGYTGELFF.

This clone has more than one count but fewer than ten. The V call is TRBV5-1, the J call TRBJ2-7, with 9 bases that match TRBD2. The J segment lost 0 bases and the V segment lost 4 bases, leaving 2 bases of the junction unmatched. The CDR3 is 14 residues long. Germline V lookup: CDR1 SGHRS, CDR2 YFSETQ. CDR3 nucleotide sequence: TGCGCCAGCAGCGGTAGCGGGAGCTCCTACGAGCAGTACTTC. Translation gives CASSGSGSSYEQYF. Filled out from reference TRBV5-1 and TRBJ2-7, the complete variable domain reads KAGVTQTPRYLIKTRGQQVTLSCSPISGHRSVSWYQQTPGQGLQFLFEYFSETQRNKGNFPGRFSGRQFSNSRSEMNVSTLELGDSALYLCASSGSGSSYEQYFGPGTRLTVT.

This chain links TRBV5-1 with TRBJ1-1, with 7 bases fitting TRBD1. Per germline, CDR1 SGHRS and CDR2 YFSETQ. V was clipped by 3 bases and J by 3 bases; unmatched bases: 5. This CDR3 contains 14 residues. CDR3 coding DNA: TGCGCCAGCAGCTACCAAACAGGGGACACTGAAGCTTTCTTT. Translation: CASSYQTGDTEAFF. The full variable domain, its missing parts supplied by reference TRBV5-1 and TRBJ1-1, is KAGVTQTPRYLIKTRGQQVTLSCSPISGHRSVSWYQQTPGQGLQFLFEYFSETQRNKGNFPGRFSGRQFSNSRSEMNVSTLELGDSALYLCASSYQTGDTEAFFGQGTRLTVV.

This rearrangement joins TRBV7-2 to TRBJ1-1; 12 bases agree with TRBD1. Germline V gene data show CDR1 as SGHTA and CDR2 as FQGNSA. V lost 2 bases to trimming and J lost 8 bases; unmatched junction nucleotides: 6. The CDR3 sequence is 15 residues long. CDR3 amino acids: CASSLTPGQGAEAFF. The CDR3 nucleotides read TGTGCCAGCAGCTTAACCCCGGGACAGGGGGCCGAAGCTTTCTTT.

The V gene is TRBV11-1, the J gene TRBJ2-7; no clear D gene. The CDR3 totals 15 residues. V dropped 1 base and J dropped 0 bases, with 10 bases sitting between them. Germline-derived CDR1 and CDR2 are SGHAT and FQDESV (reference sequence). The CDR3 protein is CASSLGALRSYEQYF. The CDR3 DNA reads TGTGCCAGCAGCTTAGGGGCACTTCGCTCCTACGAGCAGTACTTC.

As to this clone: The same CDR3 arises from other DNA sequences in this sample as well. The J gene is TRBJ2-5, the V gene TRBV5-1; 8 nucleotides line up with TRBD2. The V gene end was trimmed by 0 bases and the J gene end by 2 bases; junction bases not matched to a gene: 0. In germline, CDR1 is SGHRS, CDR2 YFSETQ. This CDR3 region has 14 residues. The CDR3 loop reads CASSLGGGQETQYF. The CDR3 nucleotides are TGCGCCAGCAGCTTGGGCGGGGGGCAAGAGACCCAGTACTTC.

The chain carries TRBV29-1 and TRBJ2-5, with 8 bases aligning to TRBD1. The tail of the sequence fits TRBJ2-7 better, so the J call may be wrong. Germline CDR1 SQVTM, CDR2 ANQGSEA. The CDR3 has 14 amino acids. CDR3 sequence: CSVEIPGQDYEQYF. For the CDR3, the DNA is TGCAGCGTTGAAATACCGGGACAGGACTACGAGCAGTACTTC.

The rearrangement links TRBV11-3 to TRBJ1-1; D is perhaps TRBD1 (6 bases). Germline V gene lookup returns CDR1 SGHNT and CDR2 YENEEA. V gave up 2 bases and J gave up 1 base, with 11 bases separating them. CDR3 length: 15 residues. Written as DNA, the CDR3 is TGTGCCAGCAGCTTATTGGGAGGGGGGAACACTGAAGCTTTCTTT. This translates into CASSLLGGGNTEAFF.

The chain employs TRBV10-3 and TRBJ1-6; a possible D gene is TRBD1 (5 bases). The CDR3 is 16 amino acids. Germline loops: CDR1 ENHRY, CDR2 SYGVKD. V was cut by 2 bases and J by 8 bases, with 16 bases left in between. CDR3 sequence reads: CAISEGIREDYSPLHF. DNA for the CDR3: TGTGCCATCAGTGAGGGGATCAGGGAGGATTATTCACCCCTCCACTTT.